This TCR beta chain is from a study of cytomegalovirus exposure and HLA in healthy donors. Overall study context: Both the roughly 120 validation repertoires and the roughly 640 first-cohort repertoires used the same platform, as reported by a later analysis. General observations from the study: The study found most TCR sequences rare, yet found some public TCRs in many donors. According to a later analysis, TCR clusters from the first cohort tended to co-occur in the 90 to 150 validation repertoires. Cytomegalovirus status was reportedly diagnosed by the classifier with high sensitivity and specificity.

In the case of this clone: Its antigen is as yet unknown.

Generated by immunoSEQ multiplex PCR, the TCRdb table keeps only in-frame clones and is missing some. The data hold 200,000 to 250,000 clones, with roughly 84% observed a single time. The TCR sequence derives from a woman aged 18-35 years in good health and CMV-seropositive. The sequenced sample was PBMCs.

CDR3 residues: CASSPPRTSGSLGEQFF. CDR3 nucleotides: TGTGCCAGCAGCCCACCTCGGACTAGCGGGAGTCTAGGTGAGCAGTTCTTC. The rearrangement uses TRBV13 and TRBJ2-1; 13 nucleotides line up with TRBD2. Germline V lookup: CDR1 PRHDT, CDR2 FYEKMQ (reference sequence). The CDR3 contains 17 residues. Germline trimming cut 5 bases from V and 9 bases from J; bases unmatched to any gene: 13.